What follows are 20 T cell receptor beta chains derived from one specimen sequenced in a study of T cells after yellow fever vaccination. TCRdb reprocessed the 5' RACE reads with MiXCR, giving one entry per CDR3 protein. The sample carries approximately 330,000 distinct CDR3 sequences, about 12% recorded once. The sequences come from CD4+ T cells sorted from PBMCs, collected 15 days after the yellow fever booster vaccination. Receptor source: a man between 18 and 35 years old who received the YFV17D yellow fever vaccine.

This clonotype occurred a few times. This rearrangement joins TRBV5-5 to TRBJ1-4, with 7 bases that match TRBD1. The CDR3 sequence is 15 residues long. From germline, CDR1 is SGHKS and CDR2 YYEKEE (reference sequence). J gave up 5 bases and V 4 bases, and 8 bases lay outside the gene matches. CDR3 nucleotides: TGTGCCAGCAGCAGCCGGACAGGCATGAATGAAAAACTGTTTTTT. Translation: CASSSRTGMNEKLFF.

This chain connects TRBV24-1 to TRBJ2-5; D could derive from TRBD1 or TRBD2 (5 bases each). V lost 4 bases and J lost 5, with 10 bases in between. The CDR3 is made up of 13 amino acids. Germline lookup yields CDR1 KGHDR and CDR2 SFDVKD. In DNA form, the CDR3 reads TGTGCCACCAGTGACGGGGCGGAGGAGACCCAGTACTTC. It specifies CATSDGAEETQYF.

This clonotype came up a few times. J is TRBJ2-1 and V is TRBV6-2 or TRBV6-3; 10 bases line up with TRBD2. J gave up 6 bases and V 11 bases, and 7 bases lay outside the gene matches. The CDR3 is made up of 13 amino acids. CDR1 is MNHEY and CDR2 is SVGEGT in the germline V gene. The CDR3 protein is CAGGIAGGNEQFF. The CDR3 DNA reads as TGTGCCGGAGGAATAGCGGGGGGCAATGAGCAGTTCTTC.

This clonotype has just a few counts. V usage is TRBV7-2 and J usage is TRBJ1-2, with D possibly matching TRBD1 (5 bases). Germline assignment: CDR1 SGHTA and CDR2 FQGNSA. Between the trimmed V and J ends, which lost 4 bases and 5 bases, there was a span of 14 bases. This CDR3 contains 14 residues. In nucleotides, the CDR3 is TGTGCCAGCAGCTCCGGGGGGGTGAGGTATGGCTACACCTTC. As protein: CASSSGGVRYGYTF.

As DNA, the CDR3 is TGTGCCAGCAGCCGGGGGAGGTACGAGCAGTACGTC. Protein sequence: CASSRGRYEQYV. This chain uses TRBV3-1 with TRBJ2-7; a possible D gene is TRBD2 (6 bases). The CDR3 runs to 12 residues. V shed 4 bases and J shed 4 bases, with 8 bases lying between them. Germline CDR1 reads LGHDT; CDR2 reads YNNKEL (reference sequence).

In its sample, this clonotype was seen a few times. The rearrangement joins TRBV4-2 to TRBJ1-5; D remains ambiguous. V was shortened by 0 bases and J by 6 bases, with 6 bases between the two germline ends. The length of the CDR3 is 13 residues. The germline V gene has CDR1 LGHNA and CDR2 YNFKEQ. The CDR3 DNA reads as TGTGCCAGCAGCCAAGATGGGAGTCAGCCCCAGCATTTT. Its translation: CASSQDGSQPQHF.

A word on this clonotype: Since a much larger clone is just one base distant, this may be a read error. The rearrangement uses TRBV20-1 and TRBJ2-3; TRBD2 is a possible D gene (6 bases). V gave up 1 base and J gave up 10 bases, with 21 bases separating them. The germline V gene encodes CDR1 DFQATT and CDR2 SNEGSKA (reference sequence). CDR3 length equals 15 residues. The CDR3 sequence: CSARGRGAGFNPQYF. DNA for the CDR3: TGCAGTGCTAGAGGGAGGGGTGCGGGTTTTAATCCGCAGTATTTT.

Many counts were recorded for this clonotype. CDR3: CASSLPRASGDTDTQYF. In DNA form, the CDR3 reads TGTGCCAGCAGCTTACCCCGGGCTAGCGGGGACACAGATACGCAGTATTTT. The V and J genes are TRBV7-9 and TRBJ2-3, with TRBD2 matching over 9 bases. The V segment lost 2 bases and the J segment 2 bases; nucleotides outside the gene matches: 8. Germline CDR1 reads SEHNR; CDR2 reads FQNEAQ (reference sequence). This CDR3 contains 17 residues.

The CDR3 is CASSQVTPTRGSYEQYF. The CDR3 DNA sequence: TGCGCCAGCAGCCAAGTGACCCCCACTAGGGGGTCCTACGAGCAGTACTTC. This chain joins TRBV4-1 and TRBJ2-7; tentatively, D is TRBD1 (6 bases). Germline V CDR1 and CDR2: MGHRA, YSYEKL. The germline V and J ends were trimmed by 1 base and 1 base, with 17 bases remaining between them. The CDR3 is 17 residues long.

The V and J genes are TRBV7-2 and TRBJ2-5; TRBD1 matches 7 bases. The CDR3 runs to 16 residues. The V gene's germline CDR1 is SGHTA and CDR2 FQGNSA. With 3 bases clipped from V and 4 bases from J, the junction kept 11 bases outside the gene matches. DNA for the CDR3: TGTGCCAGCAGCTTTGTGGGGAAAGGGGGCTCAGAGACCCAGTACTTC. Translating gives CASSFVGKGGSETQYF.

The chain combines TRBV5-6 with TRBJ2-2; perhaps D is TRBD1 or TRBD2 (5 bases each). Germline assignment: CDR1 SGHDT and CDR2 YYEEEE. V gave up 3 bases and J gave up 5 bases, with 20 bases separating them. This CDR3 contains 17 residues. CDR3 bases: TGTGCCAGCAGCTCGCAGGGAAGGTTCTGGGAGACCGGGGAGCTGTTTTTT. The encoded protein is CASSSQGRFWETGELFF. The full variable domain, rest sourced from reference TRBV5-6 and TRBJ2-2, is DAGVTQSPTHLIKTRGQQVTLRCSPKSGHDTVSWYQQALGQGPQFIFQYYEEEERQRGNFPDRFSGHQFPNYSSELNVNALLLGDSALYLCASSSQGRFWETGELFFGEGSRLTVL.

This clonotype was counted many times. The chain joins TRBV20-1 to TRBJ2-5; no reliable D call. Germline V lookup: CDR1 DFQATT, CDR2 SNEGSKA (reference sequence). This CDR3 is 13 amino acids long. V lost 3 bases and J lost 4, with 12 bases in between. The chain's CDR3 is CSASPLARETQYF. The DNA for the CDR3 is TGCAGTGCTAGTCCGTTGGCTAGAGAGACCCAGTACTTC.

In nucleotides, the CDR3 is TGTGCCAGCAGCTTAGCGCGAGGGTGGACTGAAGCTTTCTTT. Its protein product is CASSLARGWTEAFF. V usage is TRBV7-2 and J usage is TRBJ1-1; D is uncertain. V was cut by 0 bases and J by 5 bases, with 10 bases left in between. Germline lookup yields CDR1 SGHTA and CDR2 FQGNSA. This CDR3 is 14 amino acids long.

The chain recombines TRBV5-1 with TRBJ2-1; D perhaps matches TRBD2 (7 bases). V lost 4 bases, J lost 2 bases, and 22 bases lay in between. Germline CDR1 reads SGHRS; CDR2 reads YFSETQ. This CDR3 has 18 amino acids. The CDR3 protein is CASSLVLSAGDTYNEQFF. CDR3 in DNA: TGCGCCAGCAGCCTTGTCCTCTCTGCGGGGGACACCTACAATGAGCAGTTCTTC.

The DNA of the CDR3 is TGCGCCAGCAGCCAAGAGTTCCGGCGGGGGGGCGTTCAAGAGACCCAGTACTTC. This encodes CASSQEFRRGGVQETQYF. This rearrangement joins TRBV4-3 to TRBJ2-5; 9 bases align to TRBD2. With 0 bases clipped from V and 2 bases from J, the junction kept 10 bases outside the gene matches. This CDR3 contains 18 residues. Germline CDR1 is LGHNA and CDR2 is YSLEER.

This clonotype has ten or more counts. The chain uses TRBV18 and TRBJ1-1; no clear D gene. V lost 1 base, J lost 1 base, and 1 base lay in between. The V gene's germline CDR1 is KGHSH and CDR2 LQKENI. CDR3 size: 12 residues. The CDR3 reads CASSPRNTEAFF. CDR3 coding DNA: TGTGCCAGCTCACCACGGAACACTGAAGCTTTCTTT. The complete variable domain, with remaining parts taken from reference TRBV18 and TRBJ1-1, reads NAGVMQNPRHLVRRRGQEARLRCSPMKGHSHVYWYRQLPEEGLKFMVYLQKENIIDESGMPKERFSAEFPKEGPSILRIQQVVRGDSAAYFCASSPRNTEAFFGQGTRLTVV.

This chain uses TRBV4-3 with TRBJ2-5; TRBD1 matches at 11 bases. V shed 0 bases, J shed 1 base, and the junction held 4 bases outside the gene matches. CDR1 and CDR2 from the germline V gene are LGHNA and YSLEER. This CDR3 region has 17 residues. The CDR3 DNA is TGCGCCAGCAGCCAAGATCCGGGACAGGGGGGCCAAGAGACCCAGTACTTC. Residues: CASSQDPGQGGQETQYF.

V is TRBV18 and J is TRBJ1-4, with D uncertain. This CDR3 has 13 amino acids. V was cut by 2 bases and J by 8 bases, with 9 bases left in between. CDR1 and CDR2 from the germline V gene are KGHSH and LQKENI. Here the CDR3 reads CASSPLGQEKLFF. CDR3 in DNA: TGTGCCAGCTCACCATTGGGCCAGGAAAAACTGTTTTTT.

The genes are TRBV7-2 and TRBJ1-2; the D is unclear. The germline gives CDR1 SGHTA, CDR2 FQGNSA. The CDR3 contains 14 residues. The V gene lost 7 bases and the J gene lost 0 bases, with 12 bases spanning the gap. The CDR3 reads CASTRTSANYGYTF. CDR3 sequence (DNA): TGTGCCAGCACCCGCACGTCTGCTAACTATGGCTACACCTTC.

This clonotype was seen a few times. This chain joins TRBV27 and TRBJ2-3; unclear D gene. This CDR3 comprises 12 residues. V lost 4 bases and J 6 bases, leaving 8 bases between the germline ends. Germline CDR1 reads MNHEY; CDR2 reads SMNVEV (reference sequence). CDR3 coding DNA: TGTGCCAGCAGTTCCATTCTGGATACGCAGTATTTT. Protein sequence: CASSSILDTQYF.